This TCR beta chain was sequenced during a study of human T cells and chemical hapten exposure. Looking at the study overall: Patch tests delivered 0.01% DPC to the upper back and were evaluated at 6 days.

The V gene lost 1 base and the J gene lost 0 bases, with 12 bases spanning the gap. CDR3 length equals 16 residues. Per germline, CDR1 SGHNT and CDR2 YYREEE (reference sequence). As processed by the authors: Per sample, the median was about 95,000 TCRs, with values from roughly 23,000 to 640,000. TCRdb processed the RACE reads anew with MiXCR; each CDR3 protein has one entry. TCRdb, not the authors, supplied the V and J calls. The repertoire has more than 80,000 distinct CDR3 sequences, over 6% of them found once; the top ten carry around 1.5%. Stated time point: patch test 1, 2 weeks after DPC sensitization. Treatment of the sample: therapeutic diphenylcyclopropenone sensitization with weekly scalp DPC. This clonotype has a count of ten or more.

The gene calls are TRBV5-4 and TRBJ2-3; no clear D. The clonotype originates from a woman in her thirties with alopecia areata. Some clones in this sample may be carry-over from other donors' samples. The sequences come from whole blood, collected in connection with sensitization to the hapten diphenylcyclopropenone (DPC). The chain's CDR3 is CASSLNPAVSTDTQYF. Written as DNA, the CDR3 is TGTGCCAGCAGCTTGAACCCGGCGGTAAGCACAGATACGCAGTATTTT.